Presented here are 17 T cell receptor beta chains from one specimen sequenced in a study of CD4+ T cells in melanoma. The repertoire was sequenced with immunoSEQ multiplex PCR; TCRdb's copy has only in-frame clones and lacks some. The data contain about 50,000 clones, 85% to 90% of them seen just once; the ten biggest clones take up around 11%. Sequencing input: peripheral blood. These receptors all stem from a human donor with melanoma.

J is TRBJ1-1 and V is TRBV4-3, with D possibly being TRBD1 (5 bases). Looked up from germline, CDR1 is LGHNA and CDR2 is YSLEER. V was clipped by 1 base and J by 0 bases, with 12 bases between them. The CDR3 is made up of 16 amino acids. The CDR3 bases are TGCGCCAGCAGCCAAGGTCCGGCAGGGATGAACACTGAAGCTTTCTTT. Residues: CASSQGPAGMNTEAFF.

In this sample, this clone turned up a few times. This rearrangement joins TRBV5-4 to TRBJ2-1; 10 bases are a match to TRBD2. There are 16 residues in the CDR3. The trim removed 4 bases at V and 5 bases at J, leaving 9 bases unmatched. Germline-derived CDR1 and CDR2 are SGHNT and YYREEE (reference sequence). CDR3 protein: CASSVQGSGGNNEQFF. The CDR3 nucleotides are TGTGCCAGCAGCGTACAAGGTAGCGGGGGGAACAATGAGCAGTTCTTC.

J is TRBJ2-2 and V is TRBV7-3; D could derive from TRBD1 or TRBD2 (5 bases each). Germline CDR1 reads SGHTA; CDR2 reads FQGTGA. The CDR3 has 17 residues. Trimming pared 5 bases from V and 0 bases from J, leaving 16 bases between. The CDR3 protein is CASSPNPGTANTGELFF. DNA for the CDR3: TGTGCCAGCAGCCCAAACCCCGGGACGGCGAACACCGGGGAGCTGTTTTTT.

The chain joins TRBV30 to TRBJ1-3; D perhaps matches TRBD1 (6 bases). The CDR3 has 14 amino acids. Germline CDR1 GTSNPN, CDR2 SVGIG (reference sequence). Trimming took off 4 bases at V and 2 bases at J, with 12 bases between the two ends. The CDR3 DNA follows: TGTGCCTGGAATAAACAGGGACCTGGAAACACCATATATTTT. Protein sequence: CAWNKQGPGNTIYF. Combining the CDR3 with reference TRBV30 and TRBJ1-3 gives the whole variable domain SQTIHQWPATLVQPVGSPLSLECTVEGTSNPNLYWYRQAAGRGLQLLFYSVGIGQISSEVPQNLSASRPQDRQFILSSKKLLLSDSGFYLCAWNKQGPGNTIYFGEGSWLTVV.

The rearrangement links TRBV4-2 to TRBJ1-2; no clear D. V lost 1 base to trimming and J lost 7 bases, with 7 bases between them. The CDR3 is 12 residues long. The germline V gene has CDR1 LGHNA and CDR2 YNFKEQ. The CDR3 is CASSQVGSGYTF. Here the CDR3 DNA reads TGTGCCAGCAGCCAAGTCGGGTCTGGCTACACCTTC.

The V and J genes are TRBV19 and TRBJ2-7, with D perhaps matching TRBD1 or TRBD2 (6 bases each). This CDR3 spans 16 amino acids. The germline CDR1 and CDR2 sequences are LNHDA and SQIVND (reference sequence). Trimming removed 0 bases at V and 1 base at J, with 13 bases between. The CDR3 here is CASSIDGGKESYEQYF. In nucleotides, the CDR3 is TGTGCCAGTAGTATAGACGGGGGCAAAGAGTCCTACGAGCAGTACTTC.

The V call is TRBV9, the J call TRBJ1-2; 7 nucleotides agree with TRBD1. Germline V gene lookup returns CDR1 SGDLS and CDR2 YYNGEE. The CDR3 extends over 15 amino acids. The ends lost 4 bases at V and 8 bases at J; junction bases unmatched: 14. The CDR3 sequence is CASSSAPGGFEGYTF. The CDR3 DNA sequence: TGTGCCAGCAGCTCAGCCCCAGGGGGATTTGAGGGCTACACCTTC.

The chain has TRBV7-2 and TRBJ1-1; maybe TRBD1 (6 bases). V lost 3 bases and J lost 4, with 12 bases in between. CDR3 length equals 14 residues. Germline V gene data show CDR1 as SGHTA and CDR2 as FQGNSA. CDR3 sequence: CASSFGGLGTEAFF. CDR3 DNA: TGTGCCAGCAGCTTCGGGGGGCTAGGCACTGAAGCTTTCTTT.

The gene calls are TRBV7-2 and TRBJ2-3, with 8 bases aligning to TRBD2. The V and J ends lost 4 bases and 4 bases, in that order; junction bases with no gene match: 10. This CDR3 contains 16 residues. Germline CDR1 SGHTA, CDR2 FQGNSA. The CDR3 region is CASSSQAGGGPDTQYF. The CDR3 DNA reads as TGTGCCAGCAGCTCGCAGGCGGGGGGAGGGCCAGATACGCAGTATTTT.

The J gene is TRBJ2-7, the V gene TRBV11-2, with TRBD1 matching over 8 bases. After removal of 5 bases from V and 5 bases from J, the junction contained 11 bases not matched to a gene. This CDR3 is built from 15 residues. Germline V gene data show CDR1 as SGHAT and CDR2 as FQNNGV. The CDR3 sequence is CASSVRAGGGNEQYF. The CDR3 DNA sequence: TGTGCCAGCAGCGTAAGGGCAGGGGGCGGGAACGAGCAGTACTTC.

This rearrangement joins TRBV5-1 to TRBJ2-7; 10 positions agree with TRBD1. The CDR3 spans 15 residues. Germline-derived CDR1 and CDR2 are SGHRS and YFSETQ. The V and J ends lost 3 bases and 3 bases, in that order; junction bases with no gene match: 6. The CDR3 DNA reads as TGCGCCAGCAGCTCGCCGGGACAGGGGTTCTACGAGCAGTACTTC. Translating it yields CASSSPGQGFYEQYF.

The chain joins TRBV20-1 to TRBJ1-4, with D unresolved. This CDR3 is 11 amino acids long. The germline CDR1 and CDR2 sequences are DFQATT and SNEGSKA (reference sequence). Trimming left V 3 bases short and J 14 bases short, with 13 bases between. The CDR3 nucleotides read TGCAGTGCTAGTGTGGGCCAAGCCCTGTTTTTT. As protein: CSASVGQALFF.

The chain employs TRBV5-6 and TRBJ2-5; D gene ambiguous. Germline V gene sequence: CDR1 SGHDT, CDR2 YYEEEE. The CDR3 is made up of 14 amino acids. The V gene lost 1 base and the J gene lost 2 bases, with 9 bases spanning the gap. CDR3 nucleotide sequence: TGTGCCAGCAGCTTGTCGGTGGGTCAAGAGACCCAGTACTTC. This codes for CASSLSVGQETQYF.

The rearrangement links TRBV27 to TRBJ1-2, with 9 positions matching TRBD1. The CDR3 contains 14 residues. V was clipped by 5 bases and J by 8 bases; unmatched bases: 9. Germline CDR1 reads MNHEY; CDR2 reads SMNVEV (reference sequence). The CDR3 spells CASSQGQGNRGYTF. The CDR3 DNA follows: TGTGCCAGCAGTCAGGGACAGGGAAATCGCGGCTACACCTTC.

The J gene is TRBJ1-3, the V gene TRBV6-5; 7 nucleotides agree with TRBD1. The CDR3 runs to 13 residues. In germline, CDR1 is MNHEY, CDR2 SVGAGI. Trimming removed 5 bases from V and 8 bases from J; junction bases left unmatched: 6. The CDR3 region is CASSHRDSHTIYF. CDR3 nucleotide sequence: TGTGCCAGCAGTCACCGGGACAGCCACACCATATATTTT.

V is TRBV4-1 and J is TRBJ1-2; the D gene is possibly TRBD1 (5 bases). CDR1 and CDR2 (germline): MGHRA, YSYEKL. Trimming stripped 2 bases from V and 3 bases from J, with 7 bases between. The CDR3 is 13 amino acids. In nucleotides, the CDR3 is TGCGCCAGCAGCCAACAGGGAGACTATGGCTACACCTTC. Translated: CASSQQGDYGYTF.

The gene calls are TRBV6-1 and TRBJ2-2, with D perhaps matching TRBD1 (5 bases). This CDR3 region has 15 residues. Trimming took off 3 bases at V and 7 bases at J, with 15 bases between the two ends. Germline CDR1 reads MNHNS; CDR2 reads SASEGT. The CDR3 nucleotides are TGTGCCAGCAGTGAGGGGCCCTTAGTCATCGGGGAGCTGTTTTTT. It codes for CASSEGPLVIGELFF.